The 7 T cell receptor beta chains presented below share a single source sample, sequenced in a study of shared clonotypes between healthy human individuals. Assay: immunoSEQ multiplex PCR; the TCRdb copy retains only in-frame clones and omits some. The sample consists of 2 million to 2.5 million clones, more than 85% of them appearing once. Sequencing input: naive CD4+ T cells from PBMCs. Documented subset: CD45RA+ positively selected. The receptors here all came from a man aged 18 to 35 in good health. Some clones in this sample may be carry-over from other donors' samples.

This sequence joins TRBV11-2 and TRBJ2-5; 12 nucleotides line up with TRBD2. The CDR3 loop spans 16 amino acids. J lost 7 bases, V lost 4 bases, and 10 bases had no gene match. The germline gives CDR1 SGHAT, CDR2 FQNNGV. The CDR3 DNA follows: TGTGCCAGCAGCTCCGGACTAGCGGGGCCTATTGGGACCCAGTACTTC. It yields the protein CASSSGLAGPIGTQYF.

The chain couples TRBV7-2 to TRBJ2-7, with 7 nucleotides matching TRBD1. With V trimmed by 8 bases and J by 3 bases, 13 bases remained unmatched. The CDR3 has 15 residues. Germline CDR1 SGHTA, CDR2 FQGNSA. Written as DNA, the CDR3 is TGTGCCAGCGGCCCGGGACAGTCGAATTACTACGAGCAGTACTTC. Translated: CASGPGQSNYYEQYF.

The chain uses TRBV10-1 and TRBJ1-1; D is ambiguous. V dropped 0 bases and J dropped 0 bases, with 2 bases sitting between them. Germline V lookup: CDR1 WNHNN, CDR2 SYGVQD (reference sequence). This CDR3 is 13 amino acids long. The CDR3 sequence: CASSESMNTEAFF. As DNA, the CDR3 is TGCGCCAGCAGTGAGTCAATGAACACTGAAGCTTTCTTT.

The rearrangement joins TRBV7-9 to TRBJ2-7; D is possibly TRBD1 or TRBD2 (5 bases each). V dropped 5 bases and J dropped 0 bases, with 14 bases sitting between them. In germline, CDR1 is SEHNR, CDR2 FQNEAQ (reference sequence). The CDR3 extends over 15 amino acids. CDR3 region: CASSTWTGPSYEQYF. CDR3 nucleotides: TGTGCCAGCAGCACATGGACGGGACCCTCCTACGAGCAGTACTTC.

The rearrangement links TRBV6-6 to TRBJ2-5; D is undetermined. V was shortened by 2 bases and J by 5 bases, with 6 bases between the two germline ends. CDR3 length: 12 amino acids. From germline, CDR1 is MNHNY and CDR2 SVGAGI (reference sequence). CDR3 loop: CASSYMFETQYF. The CDR3 DNA follows: TGTGCCAGCAGTTACATGTTCGAGACCCAGTACTTC.

The chain joins TRBV7-9 to TRBJ1-1; no clear D gene. Germline CDR1 is SEHNR and CDR2 is FQNEAQ (reference sequence). The CDR3 spans 11 residues. V lost 2 bases, J lost 5 bases, and 3 bases lay in between. The DNA for the CDR3 is TGTGCCAGCAGCTTAATGACTGAAGCTTTCTTT. It encodes CASSLMTEAFF.

Concerning this clone: Within the sample, other DNA sequences also encode this same CDR3. V is TRBV27 and J is TRBJ2-2, with unresolved D. The germline V gene has CDR1 MNHEY and CDR2 SMNVEV (reference sequence). The CDR3 has 12 residues. V lost 3 bases and J lost 5, with 4 bases in between. This chain's CDR3 is CASSLRTGELFF. CDR3 sequence (DNA): TGTGCCAGCAGTTTGAGAACCGGGGAGCTGTTTTTT.